This TCR beta chain emerged from a study of cytomegalovirus exposure and HLA in healthy donors (dated by TCRdb to between 2016 and 2019). With respect to the entire study: An earlier analysis of 587 of the donors reported 276 Gb of sequence data and 117 million unique TCR beta sequences obtained from 180 million or so T cells. An early release covering 550 to 700 HLA-typed donors comprised about 310 gigabases of sequencing data and 85 million or so unique TCR sequences. The genetic ancestry cluster associated with self-reported Caucasian donors included 80% to 90% of the roughly 400 genotyped donors. The aim of the study was to test whether cataloging public T cell receptors could identify signatures of past pathogen exposure. The study profiled the T cell repertoires of hundreds of subjects by immunosequencing and related them to cytomegalovirus serostatus. Besides the first cohort of some 670 subjects, a separate validation cohort made up of 120 different subjects was used. The study combined high-throughput TCR immunosequencing, statistical association of individual TCRs with disease status, and machine learning to predict cytomegalovirus infection status. A later analysis re-examined previously published TCR beta repertoires from 500 to 700 donors and added high-resolution HLA genotyping to investigate patterns of TCR occurrence. Rather than using new phenotypic data, the later analysis identified candidate immune exposures from TCR beta sequences and from how often those sequences occurred across donors. To decide whether each TCR beta V gene segment behaved as functional or pseudogenic, an earlier analysis of some 570 of the donors relied on high-throughput TCR beta sequencing. Alongside the repertoire data, information on donor age, sex, ethnicity and CMV serostatus was compiled. A later genetic analysis used genome-wide SNP genotypes for about 60% of the 666 donors, treating that subset as a discovery cohort. All discovery cohort repertoires had been generated using a single sequencing platform. HLA typing covered class I and class II loci at four-digit resolution. The number of typed donors differed by locus: roughly 620-640 for A, B, C, DRB1 and DQB1; some 540 for DQA1; 600 to 610 for DPA1; and roughly 490 for DPB1. Because of strong linkage in the cohort, five DR-DQ haplotypes were treated as single units for association and clustering. On average, 235,054 unique TCR beta nucleotide sequences were sequenced per donor among a few hundred genotyped donors of the cohort, with roughly 18% of those sequences being non-productive. General study outcomes and caveats: Most TCR sequences were seen in very few donors, while some public TCRs were found in many individuals. Correlated functional status among segregating V segments might be attributable to linkage disequilibrium, but an unknown experimental factor could not be ruled out. In an earlier analysis of more than 450 of the donors, most TCR beta V segments were observed in productive rearrangements about 87% or about 30% of the time, broadly matching IMGT annotations. According to a later analysis, parvovirus B19, influenza, CMV and Epstein-Barr virus appeared linked to several top co-occurrence clusters. Compared with the roughly 670-donor mean, donors in an Asian-associated ancestry cluster had fewer N-insertions in productive TCRs, according to a later genetic analysis. The presence/absence analyses assumed that sequencing depth was roughly uniform across donors, and that assumption may not be true. A later genetic analysis associated a missense DCLRE1C variant with V-gene and J-gene trimming of TCR beta chains, and an independent cohort replicated the association. In a later analysis, the rate of TCR association differed among HLA loci, with DRB1 alleles having the most associated TCRs and HLA-C alleles having the fewest. The study listed 164 TCR beta chains as associated with cytomegalovirus. The sequencing pipeline was judged likely to have produced a cluster of highly shared sequence variants as a technical artifact. Some IMGT-functional V segments, including TRBV6-2 and TRBV6-3, could not be told apart with the 87-base-pair reads, so those segments were excluded. Compared with equally common non-associated chains, HLA-associated TCR beta chains in a later analysis were more clonally expanded and had lower generation probabilities. At a false discovery rate of 0.05, a later analysis linked approximately 18,000 TCR beta sequences to specific HLA alleles. When HLA alleles, especially DR and DQ, strongly co-occurred, attributing TCR associations to individual alleles was difficult. The classifier was reported to diagnose cytomegalovirus status with high specificity and sensitivity in both the original and validation cohorts. In a later analysis, most CMV-associated TCR beta chains were found to appear HLA-restricted, with HLA associations seemingly driven largely by CMV exposure. Seventeen rarely observed V segments, including chromosome 9 orphons, were excluded from the earlier analysis of some 590 of the donors because counts were too low. Immune exposure information for the cohort was limited to CMV serostatus. It was suggested by the authors that the approach could potentially be generalized to other disease states and immunological phenotypes. A few of the identified cytomegalovirus-associated TCR beta chains were confirmed in vitro to be specific for cytomegalovirus antigens. A further reported finding was that TCR beta sequences accurately predicted the HLA-A and HLA-B alleles for most subjects in the first cohort. Because HLA typing was missing for some donors at each locus, association tests included only the typed subset. This cohort had only TCR beta chains sequenced, and the lack of alpha or paired-chain data limited which features could be detected.

CDR1 SGHTA and CDR2 FQGNSA are derived from the germline V gene. V lost 4 bases and J lost 2 bases, and the count of bases not matched to a germline gene is 3. The CDR3 spans 15 residues, from the cysteine through the phenylalanine. The only DNA kept is the CDR3, 45 bases in frame from the first base. On this clone: Which antigen it targets is not known. Base qualities are not provided; no much larger clone lies one nucleotide away.

The cohort comprised some 700 healthy bone marrow donors. At the time of sampling, every cohort member was nominally healthy, though immune exposures that went unrecorded were likely present. The donor tested CMV seropositive and was one of the 289 seropositive cohort members. A peripheral blood sample was collected from each donor, and TCR beta sequencing was performed on peripheral blood mononuclear cells. The Qiagen DNeasy Blood Extraction Kit was used to extract genomic DNA from the blood cell samples. The library was obtained by the immunoSEQ multiplex PCR assay. For the multiplex PCR, a mixture combining 60 forward primers for TCR Vbeta segments and 13 reverse primers for TCR Jbeta segments was used. Amplification of the CDR3 region of rearranged TCR beta genes was performed with a multiplex PCR assay on genomic DNA. The amplified TCR beta libraries were sequenced on the Illumina HiSeq System as 87-base-pair reads. The authors' pipeline ran thus. In a later analysis, tens of millions of unique TCR beta chains were counted across the roughly 610 repertoires, and roughly 11 million of these chains were shared by at least two donors. A nearest-neighbor algorithm error-corrected the raw reads and collapsed the reads into unique sequences, merging closely related sequences to remove PCR and sequencing errors. Alignment of CDR3 sequences to IMGT reference sequences was used to assign V, D and J gene segments. For a sequence to be retained, a match of at least six nucleotides to both a V gene segment and a J gene segment was required. Rearrangements were called productive when the CDR3 lacked stop codons and stayed in frame with V and J; all others were non-productive. Following IMGT convention, CDR3 was defined as the stretch from the second conserved V-encoded cysteine to the conserved J-encoded phenylalanine. The earlier analysis of about 500 of the donors excluded sequences that lacked an unambiguous match to a single V gene segment. An earlier analysis of a few hundred of the donors classified V segments as functional when productive rearrangements were above 56.7% and as segregating when the standard deviation between donors was above 5%. A statistical classification framework was built for diagnosing cytomegalovirus status from the catalog of TCR beta chain sequences. A later analysis assigned V and J genes by comparing TCR nucleotide sequences with IMGT/GENE-DB human TR gene sequences. The TCRdist pipeline was used in a later analysis to assign CDR3 sequences and most-parsimonious VDJ recombination scenarios. In a later analysis, each TCR beta chain was defined by its CDR3 amino acid sequence together with its V-gene family, and reads lacking a unique V-gene family were excluded. A later analysis removed 592 highly shared, low-generation-probability nucleotide sequences to deal with suspected cross-contamination and a sequencing artifact. In a later analysis, a clonal expansion index for each public chain was calculated from normalized within-repertoire ranks of inferred template counts. In a later analysis, generation probabilities were computed with a VDJ recombination model fitted to out-of-frame rearrangements, and the resulting probabilities were checked against IGoR. A later analysis scored TCR-TCR, TCR-HLA and TCR-CMV co-occurrence with hypergeometric tests, applying a repertoire-size bias correction to TCR pairs. In a later analysis, false discovery rates were estimated by permuting HLA or CMV assignments 20 times. A later analysis grouped co-occurring TCRs with DBSCAN, adding TCRdist sequence similarity when clustering within HLA-allele-positive subsets. Repertoires with fewer than 30,000 or more than 120,000 public chains were left out of co-occurrence clustering, as were about 5 repertoires with anomalous nucleotide sharing. Imported from immuneACCESS, the table was reduced by TCRdb to in-frame sequences with V and J called. These copies leave out some clones; in studies compared against another copy, an unresolved V gene accounts for under half, and the cause of the remainder is not known. V and J calls and clone size are as listed in that table; D and trimming were resolved from the DNA. The sample records about 160,000 clones, 50% to 75% of which are singletons. Approximately 7% of the sample rests with the top ten.

Material: PBMCs. The TCR was taken from a woman aged 60-70 years in good health and CMV-seropositive. The chain uses TRBV7-2 and TRBJ1-3, with 9 central nucleotides matching TRBD1. CDR3 sequence: CASSSTGGTGNTIYF. The DNA reads as follows: TGTGCCAGCAGCTCAACAGGGGGCACTGGAAACACCATATATTTT.